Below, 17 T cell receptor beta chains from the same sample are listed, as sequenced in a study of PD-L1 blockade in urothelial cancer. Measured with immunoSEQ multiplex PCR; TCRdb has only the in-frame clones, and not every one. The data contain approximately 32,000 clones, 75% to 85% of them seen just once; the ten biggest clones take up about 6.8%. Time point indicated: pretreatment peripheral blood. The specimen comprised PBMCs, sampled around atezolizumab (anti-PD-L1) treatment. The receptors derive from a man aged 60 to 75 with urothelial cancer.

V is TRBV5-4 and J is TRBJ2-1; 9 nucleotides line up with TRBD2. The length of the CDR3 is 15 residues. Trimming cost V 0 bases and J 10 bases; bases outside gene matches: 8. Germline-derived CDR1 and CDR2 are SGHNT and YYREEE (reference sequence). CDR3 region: CASSLELRGGLEQFF. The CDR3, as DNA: TGTGCCAGCAGCTTGGAGTTGCGGGGGGGCCTCGAGCAGTTCTTC.

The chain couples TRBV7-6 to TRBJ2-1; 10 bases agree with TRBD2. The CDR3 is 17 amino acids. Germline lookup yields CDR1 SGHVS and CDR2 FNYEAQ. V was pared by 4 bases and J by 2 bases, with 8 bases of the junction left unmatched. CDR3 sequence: CASSSAALAGTYNEQFF. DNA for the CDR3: TGTGCCAGCAGCTCCGCGGCACTAGCGGGGACCTACAATGAGCAGTTCTTC.

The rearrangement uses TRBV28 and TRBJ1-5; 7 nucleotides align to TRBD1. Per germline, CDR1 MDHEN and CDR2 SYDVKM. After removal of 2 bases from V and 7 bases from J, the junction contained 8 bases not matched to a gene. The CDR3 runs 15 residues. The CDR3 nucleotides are TGTGCCAGCAGTTTAGGGGTCAGGGGGTGGCAGCCCCAGCATTTT. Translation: CASSLGVRGWQPQHF.

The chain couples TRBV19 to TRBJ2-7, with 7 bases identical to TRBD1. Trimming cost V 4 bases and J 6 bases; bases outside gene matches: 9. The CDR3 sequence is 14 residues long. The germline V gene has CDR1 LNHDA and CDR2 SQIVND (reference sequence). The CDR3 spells CASSTNDRVREQYF. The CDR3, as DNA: TGTGCCAGTAGTACGAACGACAGGGTTCGCGAGCAGTACTTC.

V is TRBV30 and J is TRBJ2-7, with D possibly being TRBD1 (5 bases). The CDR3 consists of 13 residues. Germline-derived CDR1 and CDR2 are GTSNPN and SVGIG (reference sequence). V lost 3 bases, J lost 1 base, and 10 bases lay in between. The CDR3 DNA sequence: TGTGCCTGGAGAGGGGCGCCTTCCTACGAGCAGTACTTC. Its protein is CAWRGAPSYEQYF.

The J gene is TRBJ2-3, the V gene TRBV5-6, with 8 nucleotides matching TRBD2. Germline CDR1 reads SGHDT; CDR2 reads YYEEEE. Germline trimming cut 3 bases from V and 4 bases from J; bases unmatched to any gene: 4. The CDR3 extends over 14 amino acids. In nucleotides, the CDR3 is TGTGCCAGCAGCTCGGGACTAGGCTCAGATACGCAGTATTTT. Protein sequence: CASSSGLGSDTQYF.

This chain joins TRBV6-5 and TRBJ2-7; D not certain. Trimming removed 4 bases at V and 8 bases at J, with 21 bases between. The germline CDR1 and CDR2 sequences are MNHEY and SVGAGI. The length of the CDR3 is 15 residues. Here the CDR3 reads CASSSSTGNQLKQYF. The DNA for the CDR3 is TGTGCCAGCAGTTCCTCAACCGGTAACCAACTAAAGCAGTACTTC.

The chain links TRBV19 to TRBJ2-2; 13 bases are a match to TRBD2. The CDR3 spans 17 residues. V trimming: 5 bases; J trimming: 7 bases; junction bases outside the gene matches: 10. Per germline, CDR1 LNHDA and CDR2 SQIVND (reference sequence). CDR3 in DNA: TGTGCCAGTAGTCCACTAGCGGGGGGGCTCTCTGGCGGGGAGCTGTTTTTT. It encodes CASSPLAGGLSGGELFF. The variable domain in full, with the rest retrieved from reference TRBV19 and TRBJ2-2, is DGGITQSPKYLFRKEGQNVTLSCEQNLNHDAMYWYRQDPGQGLRLIYYSQIVNDFQKGDIAEGYSVSREKKESFPLTVTSAQKNPTAFYLCASSPLAGGLSGGELFFGEGSRLTVL.

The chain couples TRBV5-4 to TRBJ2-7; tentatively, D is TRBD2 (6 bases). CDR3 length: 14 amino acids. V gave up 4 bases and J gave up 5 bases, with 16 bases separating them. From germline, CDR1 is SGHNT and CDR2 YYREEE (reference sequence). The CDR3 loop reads CASSPRRGSNEQYF. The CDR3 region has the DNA TGTGCCAGCAGCCCACGGCGGGGATCTAACGAGCAGTACTTC.

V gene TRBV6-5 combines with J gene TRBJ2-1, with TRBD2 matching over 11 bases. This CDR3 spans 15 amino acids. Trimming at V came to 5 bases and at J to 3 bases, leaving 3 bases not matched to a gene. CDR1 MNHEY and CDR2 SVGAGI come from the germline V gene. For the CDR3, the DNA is TGTGCCAGCAGTCCCGGGACTAGCGGCTACAATGAGCAGTTCTTC. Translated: CASSPGTSGYNEQFF.

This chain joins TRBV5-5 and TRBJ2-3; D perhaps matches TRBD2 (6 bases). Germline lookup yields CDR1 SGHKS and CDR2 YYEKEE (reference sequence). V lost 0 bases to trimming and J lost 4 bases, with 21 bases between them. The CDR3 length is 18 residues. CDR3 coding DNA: TGTGCCAGCAGCTTGGCAAACCAGGGACCGGGCGGGGCAGATACGCAGTATTTT. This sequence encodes CASSLANQGPGGADTQYF.

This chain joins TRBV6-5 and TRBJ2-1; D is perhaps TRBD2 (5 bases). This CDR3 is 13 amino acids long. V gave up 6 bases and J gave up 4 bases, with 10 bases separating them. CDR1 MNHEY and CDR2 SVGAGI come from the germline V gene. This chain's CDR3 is CASRPREYNEQFF. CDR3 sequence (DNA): TGTGCCAGCAGGCCTCGGGAATACAATGAGCAGTTCTTC.

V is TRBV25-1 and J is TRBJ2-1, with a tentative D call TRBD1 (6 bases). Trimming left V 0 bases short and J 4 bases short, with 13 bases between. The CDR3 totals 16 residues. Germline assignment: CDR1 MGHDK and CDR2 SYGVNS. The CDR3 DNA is TGTGCCAGCAGTGAATACGAGACAGGCGAATACAATGAGCAGTTCTTC. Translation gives CASSEYETGEYNEQFF. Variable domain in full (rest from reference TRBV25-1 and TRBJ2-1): EADIYQTPRYLVIGTGKKITLECSQTMGHDKMYWYQQDPGMELHLIHYSYGVNSTEKGDLSSESTVSRIRTEHFPLTLESARPSHTSQYLCASSEYETGEYNEQFFGPGTRLTVL.

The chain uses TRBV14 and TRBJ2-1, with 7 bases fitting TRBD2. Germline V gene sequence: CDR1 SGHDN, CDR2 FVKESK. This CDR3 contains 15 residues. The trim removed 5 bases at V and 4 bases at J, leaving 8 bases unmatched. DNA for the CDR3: TGTGCCAGCAGCTTTCAGTCGGGGGGATACAATGAGCAGTTCTTC. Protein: CASSFQSGGYNEQFF.

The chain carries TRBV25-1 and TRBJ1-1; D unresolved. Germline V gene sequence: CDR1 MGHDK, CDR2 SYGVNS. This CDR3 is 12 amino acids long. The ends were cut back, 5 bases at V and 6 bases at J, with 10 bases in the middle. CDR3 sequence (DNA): TGTGCCAGCAGTCCCGGAGGACCTGAAGCTTTCTTT. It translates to CASSPGGPEAFF.

As DNA, the CDR3 is TGTGCCAGCAGCTCGAGACAGGGAAACGAGCAGTACTTC. Translation gives CASSSRQGNEQYF. The chain combines TRBV7-3 with TRBJ2-7, with TRBD1 matching 7 bases. The germline V gene encodes CDR1 SGHTA and CDR2 FQGTGA. This CDR3 has 13 residues. After removal of 4 bases from V and 5 bases from J, the junction contained 5 bases not matched to a gene.

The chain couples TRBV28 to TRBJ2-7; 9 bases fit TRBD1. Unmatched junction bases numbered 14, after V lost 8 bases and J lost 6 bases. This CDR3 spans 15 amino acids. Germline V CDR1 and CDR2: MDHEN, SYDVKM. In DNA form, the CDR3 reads TGTGCCAGCTTAAAGGGACAGGGTCGTTATGGCGAGCAGTACTTC. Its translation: CASLKGQGRYGEQYF. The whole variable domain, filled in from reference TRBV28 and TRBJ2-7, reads DVKVTQSSRYLVKRTGEKVFLECVQDMDHENMFWYRQDPGLGLRLIYFSYDVKMKEKGDIPEGYSVSREKKERFSLILESASTNQTSMYLCASLKGQGRYGEQYFGPGTRLTVT.